The T cell receptor beta chain under discussion was sequenced for a study of glioma-infiltrating T cells. Overall study results and limits: Above-expected tissue-blood divergence occurred in all gliomas, most in low-grade ones.

The CDR3 has 14 residues. V lost 1 base and J lost 7, with 10 bases in between. Germline V gene lookup returns CDR1 MNHEY and CDR2 SMNVEV (reference sequence). As for this clonotype: No antigen is known for it.

TCR alpha and beta CDR3 regions were amplified from RNA using iRepertoire nested multiplex PCR. TCRdb processed the multiplex PCR reads anew with MiXCR; each CDR3 protein has one entry. The sample includes 300,000 to 450,000 distinct CDR3 sequences, less than 50% of them seen just once. The sequence derives from a human donor with low-grade glioma or glioblastoma, undergoing nonglioma brain surgery, or in good health (not recorded which). V gene TRBV27 combines with J gene TRBJ1-4; D is unresolved. Source material: glioma tissue, nonneoplastic brain tissue, or PBMCs (not recorded which). The CDR3 protein is CASSLLTGSEKLFF. The CDR3 coding sequence is TGTGCCAGCAGTTTATTAACCGGGAGTGAAAAACTGTTTTTT.